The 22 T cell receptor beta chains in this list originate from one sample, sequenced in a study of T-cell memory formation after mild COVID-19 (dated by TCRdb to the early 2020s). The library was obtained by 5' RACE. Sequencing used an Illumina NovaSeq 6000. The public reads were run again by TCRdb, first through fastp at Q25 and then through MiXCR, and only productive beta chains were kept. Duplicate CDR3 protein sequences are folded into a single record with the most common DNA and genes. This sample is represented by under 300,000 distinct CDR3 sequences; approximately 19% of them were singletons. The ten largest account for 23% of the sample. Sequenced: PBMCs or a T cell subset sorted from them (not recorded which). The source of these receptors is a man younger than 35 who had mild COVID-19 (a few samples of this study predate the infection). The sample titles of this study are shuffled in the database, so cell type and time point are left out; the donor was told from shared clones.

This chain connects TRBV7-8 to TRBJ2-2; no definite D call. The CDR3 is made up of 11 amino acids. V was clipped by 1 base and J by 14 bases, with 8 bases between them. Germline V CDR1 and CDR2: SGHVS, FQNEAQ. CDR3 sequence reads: CASSLDGILFF. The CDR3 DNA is TGTGCCAGCAGCTTAGATGGGATCCTGTTTTTT.

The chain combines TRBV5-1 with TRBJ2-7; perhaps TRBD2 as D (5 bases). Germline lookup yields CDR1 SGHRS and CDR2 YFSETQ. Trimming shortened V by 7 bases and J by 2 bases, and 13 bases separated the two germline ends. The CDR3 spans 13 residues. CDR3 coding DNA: TGCGCCAGCCAGAGGGATACCACCTACGAGCAGTACTTC. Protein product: CASQRDTTYEQYF.

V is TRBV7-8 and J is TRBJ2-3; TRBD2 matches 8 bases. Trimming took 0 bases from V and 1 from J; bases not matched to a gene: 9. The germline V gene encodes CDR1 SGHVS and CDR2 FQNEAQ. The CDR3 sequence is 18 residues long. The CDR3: CASSLAEFGGAGTDTQYF. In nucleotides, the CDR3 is TGTGCCAGCAGCTTAGCGGAGTTCGGGGGGGCCGGCACAGATACGCAGTATTTT.

CDR3 amino acids: CASSGGQSGYAEAFF. Written as DNA, the CDR3 is TGTGCCAGCAGTGGCGGACAGAGTGGGTACGCTGAAGCTTTCTTT. The chain joins TRBV6-2 or TRBV6-3 to TRBJ1-1; a possible D gene is TRBD1 (6 bases). The CDR3 runs 15 residues. Germline CDR1 is MNHEY and CDR2 is SVGEGT. Trimming pared 5 bases from V and 6 bases from J, leaving 19 bases between.

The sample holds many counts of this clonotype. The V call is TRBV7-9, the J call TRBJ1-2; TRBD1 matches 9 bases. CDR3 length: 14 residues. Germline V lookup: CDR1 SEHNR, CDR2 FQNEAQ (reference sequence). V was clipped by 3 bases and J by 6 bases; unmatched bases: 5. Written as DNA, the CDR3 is TGTGCCAGCAGCTTGAGGGGACAGGGAGATGGCTACACCTTC. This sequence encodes CASSLRGQGDGYTF.

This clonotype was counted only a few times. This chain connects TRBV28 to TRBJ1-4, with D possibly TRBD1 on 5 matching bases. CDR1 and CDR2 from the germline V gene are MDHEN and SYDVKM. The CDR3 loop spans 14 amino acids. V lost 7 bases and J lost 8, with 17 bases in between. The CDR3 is CASTPGQGSEKLFF. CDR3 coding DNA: TGTGCCAGCACCCCGGGGCAGGGAAGCGAAAAACTGTTTTTT. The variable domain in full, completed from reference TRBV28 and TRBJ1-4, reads DVKVTQSSRYLVKRTGEKVFLECVQDMDHENMFWYRQDPGLGLRLIYFSYDVKMKEKGDIPEGYSVSREKKERFSLILESASTNQTSMYLCASTPGQGSEKLFFGSGTQLSVL.

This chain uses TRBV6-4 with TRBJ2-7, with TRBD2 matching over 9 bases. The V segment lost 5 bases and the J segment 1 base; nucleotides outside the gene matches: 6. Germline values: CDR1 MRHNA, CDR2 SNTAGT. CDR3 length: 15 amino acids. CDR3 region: CASSPGTSTSYEQYV. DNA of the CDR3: TGTGCCAGCAGTCCCGGGACTAGCACGTCCTACGAGCAGTACGTC.

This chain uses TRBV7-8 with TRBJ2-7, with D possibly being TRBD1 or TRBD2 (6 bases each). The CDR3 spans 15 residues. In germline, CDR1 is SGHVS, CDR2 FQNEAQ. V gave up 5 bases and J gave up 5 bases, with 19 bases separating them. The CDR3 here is CASSTGGGGGNEQYV. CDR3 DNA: TGTGCCAGCAGCACGGGCGGAGGGGGAGGCAACGAGCAGTACGTC.

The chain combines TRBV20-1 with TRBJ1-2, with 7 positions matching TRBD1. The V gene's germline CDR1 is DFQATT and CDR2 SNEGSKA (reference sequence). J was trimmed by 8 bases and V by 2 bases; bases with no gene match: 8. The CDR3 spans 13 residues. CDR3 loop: CSARSDRPGGYTF. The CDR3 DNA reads TGCAGTGCTAGATCGGACAGGCCCGGGGGCTACACCTTC.

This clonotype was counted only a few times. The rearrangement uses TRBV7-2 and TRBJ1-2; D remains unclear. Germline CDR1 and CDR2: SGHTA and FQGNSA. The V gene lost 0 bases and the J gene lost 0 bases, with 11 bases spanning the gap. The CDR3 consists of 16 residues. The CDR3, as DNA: TGTGCCAGCAGCTTAGCAGCGACTCGAGCTAACTATGGCTACACCTTC. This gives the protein CASSLAATRANYGYTF.

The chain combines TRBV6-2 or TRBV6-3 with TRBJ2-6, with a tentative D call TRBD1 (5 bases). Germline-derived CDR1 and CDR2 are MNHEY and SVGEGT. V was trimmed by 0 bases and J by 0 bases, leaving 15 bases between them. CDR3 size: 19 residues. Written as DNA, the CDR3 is TGTGCCAGCAGTTACTCTAGGGGCAGCTTCCTCTCTGGGGCCAACGTCCTGACTTTC. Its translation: CASSYSRGSFLSGANVLTF.

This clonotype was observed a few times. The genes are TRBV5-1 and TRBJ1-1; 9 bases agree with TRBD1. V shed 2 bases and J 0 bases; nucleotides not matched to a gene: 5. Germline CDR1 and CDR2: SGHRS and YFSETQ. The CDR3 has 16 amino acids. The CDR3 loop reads CASSFYGTGLNTEAFF. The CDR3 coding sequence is TGCGCCAGCAGCTTCTACGGGACAGGGCTGAACACTGAAGCTTTCTTT.

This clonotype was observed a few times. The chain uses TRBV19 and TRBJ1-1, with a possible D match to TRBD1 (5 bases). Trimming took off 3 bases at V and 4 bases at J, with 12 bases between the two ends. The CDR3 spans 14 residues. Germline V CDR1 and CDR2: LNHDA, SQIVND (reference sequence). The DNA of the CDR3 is TGTGCCAGTAGTATCCGGATGGGGGGCACTGAAGCTTTCTTT. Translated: CASSIRMGGTEAFF.

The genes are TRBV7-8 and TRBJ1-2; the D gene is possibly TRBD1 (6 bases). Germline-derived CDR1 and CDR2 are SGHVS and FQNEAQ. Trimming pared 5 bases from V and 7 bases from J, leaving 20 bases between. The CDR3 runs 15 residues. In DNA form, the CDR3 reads TGTGCCAGCAGCACTCAGGGGAGGCCCAGGGGTGGCTACACCTTC. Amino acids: CASSTQGRPRGGYTF.

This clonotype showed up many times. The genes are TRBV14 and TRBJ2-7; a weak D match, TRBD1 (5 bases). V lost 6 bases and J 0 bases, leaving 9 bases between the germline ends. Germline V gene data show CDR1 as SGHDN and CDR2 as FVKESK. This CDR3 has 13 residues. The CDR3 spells CASSLTDSYEQYV. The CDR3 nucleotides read TGTGCCAGCAGTCTGACAGACTCCTACGAGCAGTACGTC.

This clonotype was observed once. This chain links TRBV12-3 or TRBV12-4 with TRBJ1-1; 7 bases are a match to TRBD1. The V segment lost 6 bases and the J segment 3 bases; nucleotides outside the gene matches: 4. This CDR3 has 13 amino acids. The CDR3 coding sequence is TGTGCCAGCAGGCGACAGGGTTACACTGAAGCTTTCTTT. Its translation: CASRRQGYTEAFF.

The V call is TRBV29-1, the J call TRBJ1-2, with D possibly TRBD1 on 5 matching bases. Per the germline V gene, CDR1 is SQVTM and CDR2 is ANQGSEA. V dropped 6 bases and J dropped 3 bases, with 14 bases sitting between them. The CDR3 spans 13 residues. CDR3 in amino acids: CSVGEGPDYGYTF. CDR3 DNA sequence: TGCAGCGTAGGCGAGGGGCCAGACTATGGCTACACCTTC.

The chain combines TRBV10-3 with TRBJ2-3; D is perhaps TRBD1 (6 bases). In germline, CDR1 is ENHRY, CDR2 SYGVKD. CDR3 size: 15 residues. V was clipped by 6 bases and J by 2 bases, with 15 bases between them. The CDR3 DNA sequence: TGTGCCATCAGCCGATCGGGACAAGCCACAGATACGCAGTATTTT. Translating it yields CAISRSGQATDTQYF.

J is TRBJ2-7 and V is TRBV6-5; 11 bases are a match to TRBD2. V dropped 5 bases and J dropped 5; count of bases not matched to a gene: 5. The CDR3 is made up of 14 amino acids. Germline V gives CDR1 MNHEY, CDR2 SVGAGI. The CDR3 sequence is CASSKLAGDNEQYF. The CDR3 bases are TGTGCCAGCAGTAAACTAGCGGGGGACAACGAGCAGTACTTC.

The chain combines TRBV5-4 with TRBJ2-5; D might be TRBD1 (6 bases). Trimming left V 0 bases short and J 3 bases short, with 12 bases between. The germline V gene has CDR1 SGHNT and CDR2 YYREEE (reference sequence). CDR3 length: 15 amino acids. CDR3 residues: CASSLDWSGEETQYF. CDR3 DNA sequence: TGTGCCAGCAGCTTGGATTGGTCAGGGGAAGAGACCCAGTACTTC. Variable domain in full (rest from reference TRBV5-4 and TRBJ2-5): ETGVTQSPTHLIKTRGQQVTLRCSSQSGHNTVSWYQQALGQGPQFIFQYYREEENGRGNFPPRFSGLQFPNYSSELNVNALELDDSALYLCASSLDWSGEETQYFGPGTRLLVL.

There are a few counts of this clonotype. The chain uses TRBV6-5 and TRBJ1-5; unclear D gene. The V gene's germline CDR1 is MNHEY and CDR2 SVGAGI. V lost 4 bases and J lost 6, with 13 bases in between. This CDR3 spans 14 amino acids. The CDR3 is CASSSFQAGQPQHF. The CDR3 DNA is TGTGCCAGCAGTTCCTTTCAGGCGGGTCAGCCCCAGCATTTT.

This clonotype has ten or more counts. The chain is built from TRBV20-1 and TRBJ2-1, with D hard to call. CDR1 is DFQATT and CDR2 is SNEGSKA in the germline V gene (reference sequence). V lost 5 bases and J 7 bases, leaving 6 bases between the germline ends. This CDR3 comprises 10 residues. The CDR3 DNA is TGCAGTGCTCGGTTGAATGAGCAGTTCTTC. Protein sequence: CSARLNEQFF.